Listed below are T cell receptor beta chains from one sample, sequenced in a study of blood T cell repertoires in COVID-19. The method was immunoSEQ multiplex PCR; TCRdb's version includes in-frame clones alone and lacks a portion of them. The table records over 100,000 clones, roughly 86% of them present only once. Sequencing used peripheral blood. Receptor source: a man between 35 and 55 years old with active or convalescent COVID-19. Both conserved end residues are trimmed from each CDR3. Part of the rows lack a size; the others show once, few, many or a class for expanded clones.

size: .; J: TRBJ2-2; V: TRBV10-3; CDR3: AITRRQEGELF
size: .; J: TRBJ1-4; V: TRBV21-1; CDR3: ASSRGVRVREEKLF
size: .; J: TRBJ1-4; V: TRBV6-2/TRBV6-3; CDR3: ASSYSQGARIEKLF
size: once; J: TRBJ1-1; V: TRBV10-2; CDR3: ASRPAGTGGTEAF
size: .; J: TRBJ1-2; V: TRBV10-2; CDR3: ASSAGDYGYT
size: .; J: TRBJ2-3; V: TRBV7-6; CDR3: ASSSRTGGSTDTQY
size: few; J: TRBJ2-2; V: TRBV11-3; CDR3: ASSLTGTGPGELF
size: .; J: TRBJ2-7; V: TRBV7-2; CDR3: ASSPRLARTYEQY
size: .; J: TRBJ1-2; V: TRBV3-1/TRBV3-2; CDR3: ASSQQGVYGYT
size: .; J: TRBJ2-1; V: TRBV24-1; CDR3: ATSDTGTGEDNEQF
size: .; J: TRBJ2-2; V: TRBV7-2; CDR3: ASSFGTPRTGELF
size: .; J: TRBJ2-6; V: TRBV4-3; CDR3: ASSQATGSGANVLT
size: once; J: TRBJ1-5; V: TRBV11-2; CDR3: ASSFGGDNQPQH
size: .; J: TRBJ1-5; V: TRBV12-3/TRBV12-4; CDR3: ASRDRGKPQH
size: .; J: TRBJ1-2; V: TRBV20-1; CDR3: SARADYGYT
size: .; J: TRBJ1-4; V: TRBV6-5; CDR3: ASSPRGPGEKLF
size: .; J: TRBJ2-7; V: TRBV30; CDR3: ASRISYLEQY
size: .; J: TRBJ2-7; V: TRBV6-5; CDR3: ASCRGRASYEQY
size: .; J: TRBJ1-5; V: TRBV30; CDR3: AWRLGQGVNQPQH
size: once; J: TRBJ1-4; V: TRBV5-6; CDR3: ASSLDGARDNEKLF
size: .; J: TRBJ2-1; V: TRBV19; CDR3: ASSPGQGSGEQF
size: .; J: TRBJ1-1; V: TRBV30; CDR3: AFQGLITEAF
size: .; J: TRBJ1-2; V: TRBV19; CDR3: ASRDRGLDGYT
size: .; J: TRBJ1-2; V: TRBV11-2; CDR3: ASSSLQGENGYT
size: .; J: TRBJ2-7; V: TRBV4-1; CDR3: ASSQGTGGLYEQY
size: .; J: TRBJ1-2; V: TRBV29-1; CDR3: SVEGQGRSGYT
size: .; J: TRBJ1-3; V: TRBV3-1/TRBV3-2; CDR3: ASSPPGGASGNTIY
size: .; J: TRBJ1-5; V: TRBV19; CDR3: ASRDSLRNNQPQH
size: .; J: TRBJ2-4; V: TRBV7-6; CDR3: ASSLVGLAGDNIQY
size: .; J: TRBJ2-7; V: TRBV7-9; CDR3: ASSSPGTGVYEQY
size: few; J: TRBJ1-2; V: TRBV3-1/TRBV3-2; CDR3: ASSLTGVGYGYT